The entry below gives a single TCR beta chain sequence along with its context. Its specificity is unknown. The Oncomine TCR Beta short-read assay generated sequence data from the DNA of cultured CD4+ T cells. One entry per CDR3 protein results from TCRdb running MiXCR on the PCR reads. This table holds about 21,000 distinct CDR3 sequences, about two fifths found once. Regarding treatment: roughly ten-day PBMC culture with coronavirus spike peptide pools or control peptides (ViraFEST assay). Each well held more than 1.5 million PBMCs in IL-2 (roughly 10 IU/ml) medium with approximately 9.1 ug/ml peptide pools. The data were taken from a study of vaccination and CD4 T cells after COVID-19. Overall study findings and caveats: Of the reactive clones in convalescent patients, a median roughly 88% showed up only post-vaccination.

Sequenced here: CD4+ T cells from blood, cultured in vitro, sampled before SARS-CoV-2 vaccination. The receptor's source is a human donor who received a COVID-19 vaccine.

CDR3 in amino acids: CASNRQGGYYGYTF. CDR3 nucleotide sequence: TGTGCCAGTAACAGACAGGGGGGCTACTATGGCTACACCTTC. The chain carries TRBV19 and TRBJ1-2, with 9 bases identical to TRBD1. V gave up 7 bases and J gave up 3 bases; unmatched junction bases: 6. Germline CDR1 is LNHDA and CDR2 is SQIVND (reference sequence). The CDR3 length is 14 residues.